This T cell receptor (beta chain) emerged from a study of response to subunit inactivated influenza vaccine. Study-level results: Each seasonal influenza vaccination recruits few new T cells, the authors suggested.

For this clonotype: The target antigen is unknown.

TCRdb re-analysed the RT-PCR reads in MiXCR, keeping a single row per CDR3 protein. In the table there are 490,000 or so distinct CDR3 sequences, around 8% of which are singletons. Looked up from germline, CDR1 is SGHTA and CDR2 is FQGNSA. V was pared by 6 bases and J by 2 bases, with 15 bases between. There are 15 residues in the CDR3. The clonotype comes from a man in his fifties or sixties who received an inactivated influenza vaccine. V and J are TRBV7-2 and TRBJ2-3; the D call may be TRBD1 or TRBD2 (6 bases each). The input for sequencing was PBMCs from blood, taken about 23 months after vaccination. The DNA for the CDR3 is TGTGCCAGCAGTTGGGGGCGGGGCAACACAGATACGCAGTATTTT. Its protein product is CASSWGRGNTDTQYF.